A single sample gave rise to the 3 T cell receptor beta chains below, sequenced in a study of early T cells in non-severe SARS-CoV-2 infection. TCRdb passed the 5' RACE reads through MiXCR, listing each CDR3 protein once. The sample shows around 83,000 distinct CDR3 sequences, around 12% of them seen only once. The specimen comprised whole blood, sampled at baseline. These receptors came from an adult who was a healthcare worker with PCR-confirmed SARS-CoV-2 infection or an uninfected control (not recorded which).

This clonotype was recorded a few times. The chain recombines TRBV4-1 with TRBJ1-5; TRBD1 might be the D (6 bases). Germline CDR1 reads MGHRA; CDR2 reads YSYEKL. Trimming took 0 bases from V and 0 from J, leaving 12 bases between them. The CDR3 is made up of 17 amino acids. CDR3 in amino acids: CASSQEGDIYSNQPQHF. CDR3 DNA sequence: TGCGCCAGCAGCCAAGAGGGGGACATCTATAGCAATCAGCCCCAGCATTTT.

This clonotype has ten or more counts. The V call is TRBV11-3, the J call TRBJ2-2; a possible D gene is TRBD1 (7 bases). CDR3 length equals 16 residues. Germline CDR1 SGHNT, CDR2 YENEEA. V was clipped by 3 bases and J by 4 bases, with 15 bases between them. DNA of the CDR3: TGTGCCAGCAGCTTCGGAGGGGGCGCGGGCACCGGGGAGCTGTTTTTT. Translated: CASSFGGGAGTGELFF.

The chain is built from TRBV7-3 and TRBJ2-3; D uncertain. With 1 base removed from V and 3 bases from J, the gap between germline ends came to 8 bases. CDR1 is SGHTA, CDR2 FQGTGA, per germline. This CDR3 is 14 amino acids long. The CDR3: CASSLSPATDTQYF. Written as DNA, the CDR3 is TGTGCCAGCAGCTTAAGTCCCGCAACAGATACGCAGTATTTT.